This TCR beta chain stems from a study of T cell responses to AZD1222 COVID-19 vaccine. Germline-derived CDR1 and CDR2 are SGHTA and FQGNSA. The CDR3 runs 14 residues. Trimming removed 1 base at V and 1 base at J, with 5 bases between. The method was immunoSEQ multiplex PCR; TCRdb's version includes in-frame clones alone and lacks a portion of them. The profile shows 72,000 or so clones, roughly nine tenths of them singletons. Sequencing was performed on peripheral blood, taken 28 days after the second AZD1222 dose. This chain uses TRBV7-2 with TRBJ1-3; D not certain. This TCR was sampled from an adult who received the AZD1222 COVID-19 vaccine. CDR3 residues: CASSLGYSGNTIYF. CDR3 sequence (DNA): TGTGCCAGCAGCTTAGGGTATTCTGGAAACACCATATATTTT.